This T cell receptor beta chain was recorded in a study of blood T cell repertoires in COVID-19. Study-level information: Both acute and convalescent COVID-19 samples were obtained from the United States, Italy and Spain. From T cells, B-cell-depleted T cells, or PBMCs came the material, which was cDNA or gDNA.

CDR1 and CDR2 (germline): WNHNN, SYGVQD (reference sequence). CDR3 length: 15 amino acids. V lost 6 bases and J lost 2; bases outside the gene matches: 7. Two negative PCRs, clearance, or symptom resolution had been documented for recovered Cohort 3 donors. Sequencing used immunoSEQ multiplex PCR; TCRdb keeps in-frame clones, though not all of them. The table shows 130,000 to 150,000 clones, with 87% occurring only once. The receptor comes from a man between 60 and 75 years old who had recovered from COVID-19. The rearrangement links TRBV10-1 to TRBJ2-3; 8 bases line up with TRBD1. What was sequenced was PBMCs or T cells enriched from blood (not recorded which). CDR3 bases: TGCGCCAGCAGGCCTACAGGGGGAAACACAGATACGCAGTATTTT. This codes for CASRPTGGNTDTQYF.